Below, 23 T cell receptor beta chains from the same sample are listed, as sequenced in a study of T cells in Graves' hyperthyroidism and ophthalmopathy. Amplification yielded TCR beta CDR3 regions, with RNA transcripts as the source. First-round RT-PCR of the TCR CDR3 relied on the HTBI primer set. TCRdb fed the multiplex PCR reads into MiXCR, producing one record per CDR3 protein. Here the sample spans about 740,000 distinct CDR3 sequences, 12% to 15% being singletons. The sequenced sample was blood. All receptors come from a woman younger than 30 with Graves' hyperthyroidism.

This clonotype occurred a few times. V gene TRBV6-1 combines with J gene TRBJ2-7; the match to TRBD2 covers 15 bases. The V gene end was trimmed by 6 bases and the J gene end by 4 bases; junction bases not matched to a gene: 7. CDR1 and CDR2 from the germline V gene are MNHNS and SASEGT. This CDR3 is 16 amino acids long. CDR3: CASSLGLAGGRYEQYF. In nucleotides, the CDR3 is TGTGCCAGCAGCTTGGGACTAGCGGGAGGAAGGTACGAGCAGTACTTC.

The count of this clonotype is one. The gene calls are TRBV29-1 and TRBJ1-2; no clear D. V was pared by 3 bases and J by 7 bases, with 9 bases between. Per germline, CDR1 SQVTM and CDR2 ANQGSEA. The CDR3 totals 11 residues. The CDR3 spells CSVDLGFGYTF. DNA of the CDR3: TGCAGCGTTGATCTGGGGTTTGGCTACACCTTC.

This clonotype was seen only a few times. The chain is built from TRBV13 and TRBJ1-4; tentative D call: TRBD1 (5 bases). Trimming removed 4 bases from V and 7 bases from J, with 13 bases in between. The CDR3 runs to 14 residues. Germline values: CDR1 PRHDT, CDR2 FYEKMQ (reference sequence). CDR3 loop: CASSSPSDSEKLFF. The DNA for the CDR3 is TGTGCCAGCAGCTCCCCCTCCGACAGTGAAAAACTGTTTTTT.

The J gene is TRBJ2-7, the V gene TRBV4-3; D might be TRBD1 (6 bases). This CDR3 is built from 14 residues. CDR1 LGHNA and CDR2 YSLEER come from the germline V gene. Trimming cost V 3 bases and J 5 bases, with 14 bases left between them. The CDR3 loop is CASSQDRIGNEQYF. CDR3 coding DNA: TGCGCCAGCAGCCAGGACAGAATTGGAAACGAGCAGTACTTC.

This clonotype was seen ten or more times. The chain combines TRBV2 with TRBJ2-7, with TRBD1 matching 7 bases. CDR3 length equals 15 residues. CDR1 and CDR2 (germline): SNHLY, FYNNEI. V trimming: 7 bases; J trimming: 0 bases; junction bases outside the gene matches: 9. In nucleotides, the CDR3 is TGTGCCAGCACCATTCTGGACAGGTTCTCCTACGAGCAGTACTTC. This translates into CASTILDRFSYEQYF.

The table lists this clonotype with a few counts. The V gene is TRBV7-9, the J gene TRBJ1-6; 9 nucleotides line up with TRBD1. Per the germline V gene, CDR1 is SEHNR and CDR2 is FQNEAQ (reference sequence). The CDR3 extends over 15 amino acids. With 1 base clipped from V and 10 bases from J, the junction kept 5 bases outside the gene matches. The CDR3 sequence is CASSLGTGVRSPLHF. The CDR3 DNA sequence: TGTGCCAGCAGCTTAGGGACAGGGGTGCGCTCACCCCTCCACTTT.

This clonotype was counted at least ten times. The chain recombines TRBV3-1 with TRBJ1-2; D is undetermined. V lost 5 bases, J lost 4 bases, and 23 bases lay in between. The germline CDR1 and CDR2 sequences are LGHDT and YNNKEL (reference sequence). The CDR3 has 17 residues. CDR3 sequence (DNA): TGTGCCAGCAGCGCGTCTACAGCCGAACCCTTAGTCTATGGCTACACCTTC. Its protein product is CASSASTAEPLVYGYTF. Full variable domain (rest looked up from reference TRBV3-1 and TRBJ1-2): DTAVSQTPKYLVTQMGNDKSIKCEQNLGHDTMYWYKQDSKKFLKIMFSYNNKELIINETVPNRFSPKSPDKAHLNLHINSLELGDSAVYFCASSASTAEPLVYGYTFGSGTRLTVV.

This clonotype was seen repeatedly, ten times or more. The rearrangement links TRBV7-9 to TRBJ2-7; 11 nucleotides align to TRBD2. This CDR3 spans 15 amino acids. The ends lost 5 bases at V and 2 bases at J; junction bases unmatched: 5. Germline CDR1 reads SEHNR; CDR2 reads FQNEAQ (reference sequence). The CDR3 spells CASSVSGRDTYEQYF. CDR3 DNA: TGTGCCAGCAGCGTTAGCGGGAGGGATACCTACGAGCAGTACTTC.

This clonotype has at least ten counts. The gene calls are TRBV7-9 and TRBJ2-7, with D uncertain. Germline V gene lookup returns CDR1 SEHNR and CDR2 FQNEAQ (reference sequence). V was shortened by 1 base and J by 2 bases, with 9 bases between the two germline ends. CDR3 size: 14 residues. The CDR3 sequence is CASSLDRVPYEQYF. The CDR3 bases are TGTGCCAGCAGCTTAGACCGGGTCCCCTACGAGCAGTACTTC. Full variable domain (remainder filled in from reference TRBV7-9 and TRBJ2-7): DTGVSQNPRHKITKRGQNVTFRCDPISEHNRLYWYRQTLGQGPEFLTYFQNEAQLEKSRLLSDRFSAERPKGSFSTLEIQRTEQGDSAMYLCASSLDRVPYEQYFGPGTRLTVT.

J is TRBJ1-1 and V is TRBV5-8; 7 bases line up with TRBD1. V shed 4 bases and J 2 bases; nucleotides not matched to a gene: 14. CDR1 is SGHTS, CDR2 YDEGEE, per germline. CDR3 length: 17 amino acids. This CDR3 reads CASSPGQAIIYNTEAFF. In nucleotides, the CDR3 is TGTGCCAGCAGCCCCGGACAGGCTATAATTTACAACACTGAAGCTTTCTTT.

In this sample, this clonotype turned up many times. This sequence joins TRBV13 and TRBJ2-7, with 15 bases identical to TRBD2. Per the germline V gene, CDR1 is PRHDT and CDR2 is FYEKMQ (reference sequence). CDR3 length: 15 residues. V lost 6 bases to trimming and J lost 7 bases; unmatched junction nucleotides: 7. CDR3 bases: TGTGCCAGCAGAATCACCGGGACTAGCGGGAGGGAGCAGTACTTC. Protein product: CASRITGTSGREQYF.

This clonotype turned up a few times. This chain joins TRBV6-2 or TRBV6-3 and TRBJ2-6, with D possibly TRBD1 on 5 matching bases. The V gene lost 0 bases and the J gene lost 2 bases, with 17 bases spanning the gap. This CDR3 spans 19 amino acids. CDR1 is MNHEY, CDR2 SVGEGT, per germline. CDR3 sequence: CASSYSTAPGATGANVLTF. The CDR3 bases are TGTGCCAGCAGTTACTCGACGGCCCCTGGGGCTACTGGGGCCAACGTCCTGACTTTC.

This clonotype was observed many times. CDR3 loop: CASSSPAGNEQFF. The DNA of the CDR3 is TGTGCCAGCAGCTCCCCGGCGGGGAATGAGCAGTTCTTC. The rearrangement joins TRBV7-9 to TRBJ2-1; D perhaps matches TRBD2 (6 bases). The CDR3 has 13 residues. The V end lost 4 bases, the J end lost 7 bases, and 11 bases lay between the germline ends. CDR1 and CDR2 from the germline V gene are SEHNR and FQNEAQ (reference sequence).

This clonotype turned up a few times. The chain combines TRBV4-1 with TRBJ2-7; D is ambiguous. This CDR3 has 16 residues. The V gene lost 4 bases and the J gene lost 2 bases, with 18 bases spanning the gap. Germline CDR1 is MGHRA and CDR2 is YSYEKL. For the CDR3, the DNA is TGCGCCAGCAGCCCCAGCAATGTAATGGGGACCTACGAGCAGTACTTC. Translation: CASSPSNVMGTYEQYF.

J is TRBJ1-4 and V is TRBV4-1; 9 bases map to TRBD1. The CDR3 spans 16 residues. The V and J ends lost 0 bases and 5 bases, in that order; junction bases with no gene match: 4. In germline, CDR1 is MGHRA, CDR2 YSYEKL. The CDR3 spells CASSQDAGTGNEKLFF. The CDR3 bases are TGCGCCAGCAGCCAAGACGCAGGGACAGGGAATGAAAAACTGTTTTTT.

This clonotype was seen many times. This chain uses TRBV20-1 with TRBJ2-2; a possible D gene is TRBD2 (5 bases). CDR3 length equals 14 residues. Deletions cut 2 bases from V and 1 base from J, with 8 bases between. CDR1 is DFQATT and CDR2 is SNEGSKA in the germline V gene (reference sequence). CDR3 sequence: CSARRRVNTGELFF. In DNA, the CDR3 is TGCAGTGCTAGACGGCGGGTGAACACCGGGGAGCTGTTTTTT.

This clonotype has at least ten counts. The chain carries TRBV6-2 or TRBV6-3 and TRBJ2-3; no reliable D call. Per germline, CDR1 MNHEY and CDR2 SVGEGT. The CDR3 length is 15 residues. Deletions cut 6 bases from V and 3 bases from J, with 16 bases between. CDR3 protein: CASSLFLGETDTQYF. CDR3 in DNA: TGTGCCAGCAGCCTTTTCCTTGGCGAGACAGATACGCAGTATTTT.

In this sample, this clonotype turned up many times. V is TRBV29-1 and J is TRBJ2-5; D tentatively fits TRBD1 or TRBD2 (5 bases each). CDR3 length: 16 amino acids. Germline CDR1 reads SQVTM; CDR2 reads ANQGSEA. V lost 7 bases and J 1 base, leaving 22 bases between the germline ends. The CDR3 loop is CSGMENGIRGQETQYF. The DNA of the CDR3 is TGCAGCGGTATGGAAAACGGGATTAGGGGCCAAGAGACCCAGTACTTC.

The V call is TRBV12-3 or TRBV12-4, the J call TRBJ2-1; D possibly uses TRBD1 or TRBD2 (5 bases each). The CDR3 totals 13 residues. The V gene lost 3 bases and the J gene lost 6 bases, with 9 bases spanning the gap. The CDR3 DNA reads as TGTGCCAGCAGTTTTGGGGGTTTCAATGAGCAGTTCTTC. Protein: CASSFGGFNEQFF.

The chain links TRBV7-8 to TRBJ2-7; tentative D call: TRBD1 (6 bases). Germline CDR1 is SGHVS and CDR2 is FQNEAQ. Trimming removed 6 bases at V and 5 bases at J, with 17 bases between. This CDR3 has 14 amino acids. The DNA for the CDR3 is TGTGCCAGCAGAAGAGGGGGTAGCACACACGAGCAGTACTTC. It translates to CASRRGGSTHEQYF.

The chain couples TRBV10-1 to TRBJ2-7; 13 bases agree with TRBD2. The CDR3 covers 15 residues. From germline, CDR1 is WNHNN and CDR2 SYGVQD (reference sequence). With V trimmed by 5 bases and J by 5 bases, 6 bases remained unmatched. The DNA for the CDR3 is TGCGCCAGCAGTCCACTAGCGGGAGGGCCCCACGAGCAGTACTTC. This codes for CASSPLAGGPHEQYF.

This clonotype came up many times. In nucleotides, the CDR3 is TGTGCCAGCAGTTCCCCGGACAGGGCGGGCTACGAGCAGTACTTC. It yields the protein CASSSPDRAGYEQYF. The chain combines TRBV28 with TRBJ2-7, with 8 nucleotides matching TRBD1. Per germline, CDR1 MDHEN and CDR2 SYDVKM. V lost 4 bases, J lost 3 bases, and 8 bases stayed unmatched. CDR3 length equals 15 residues.

J is TRBJ2-1 and V is TRBV4-3; 12 bases are a match to TRBD2. V was pared by 0 bases and J by 6 bases, with 6 bases of the junction left unmatched. CDR3 length: 17 residues. Germline lookup yields CDR1 LGHNA and CDR2 YSLEER. The CDR3 is CASSQDRLAGGPNEQFF. The CDR3 DNA reads as TGCGCCAGCAGCCAAGATCGTCTAGCGGGAGGGCCCAATGAGCAGTTCTTC.